Presented here are 4 T cell receptor beta chains from one specimen sequenced in a study of CD8 T cells in ankylosing spondylitis. TCRdb redid the calling of the 5' RACE reads with MiXCR, one entry per CDR3 protein. The sample comprises approximately 300,000 distinct CDR3 sequences, roughly 20% of which are singletons, and 3.5% rests with the top ten. Sequenced input: blood, either unsorted or a sorted T cell fraction (not recorded which). The receptor set was obtained from a female donor with ankylosing spondylitis or in good health (not recorded which).

The CDR3 region has the DNA TGCGCCAGCAGCTTTCTACTAGCGGCCCCGCGTAATGAGCAGTTCTTC. Translated: CASSFLLAAPRNEQFF. The rearrangement uses TRBV5-1 and TRBJ2-1, with TRBD2 matching over 8 bases. This CDR3 spans 16 amino acids. J was trimmed by 7 bases and V by 2 bases; bases with no gene match: 11. CDR1 and CDR2 from the germline V gene are SGHRS and YFSETQ.

There are a few counts of this clonotype. The rearrangement links TRBV29-1 to TRBJ2-2; TRBD2 aligns across 8 bases. Losses at the gene ends were 7 bases for V and 5 bases for J; bases not matched to a gene: 12. The CDR3 has 15 amino acids. The germline CDR1 and CDR2 sequences are SQVTM and ANQGSEA. The CDR3 nucleotides are TGCAGCGCAATCCCGTTCAGCGGGAGTACCGGGGAGCTGTTTTTT. Its translation is CSAIPFSGSTGELFF.

This clonotype has just a few counts. The chain uses TRBV19 and TRBJ1-5; D is ambiguous. The germline CDR1 and CDR2 sequences are LNHDA and SQIVND (reference sequence). Trimming pared 5 bases from V and 14 bases from J, leaving 13 bases between. CDR3 size: 11 residues. CDR3 coding DNA: TGTGCCAGTAGTCCAGGCAGAGCGAAGCATTTT. This gives the protein CASSPGRAKHF.

The rearrangement joins TRBV20-1 to TRBJ2-7; TRBD2 might be the D (6 bases). Germline lookup yields CDR1 DFQATT and CDR2 SNEGSKA (reference sequence). Trimming cost V 3 bases and J 2 bases, with 11 bases left between them. This CDR3 is 13 amino acids long. CDR3 bases: TGCAGTGCTAGTGGGGGACTCGCCTACGAGCAGTACTTC. Its translation is CSASGGLAYEQYF.